The 16 T cell receptor beta chains in this list originate from one sample, sequenced in a study of T cell clones after liver transplantation. Data came from immunoSEQ multiplex PCR; TCRdb stores just in-frame clones and leaves some out. The sample records 70,000 or so clones, under 95% being singletons. The sequences come from CD4+ T cells from blood, collected before liver transplant. These receptors were taken from a human donor who received a liver transplant.

The chain couples TRBV6-1 to TRBJ2-2; 7 bases fit TRBD1. Losses at the gene ends were 6 bases for V and 5 bases for J; bases not matched to a gene: 9. Germline lookup yields CDR1 MNHNS and CDR2 SASEGT. The length of the CDR3 is 15 residues. CDR3 loop: CASRALTGQTGELFF. The CDR3 bases are TGTGCCAGCAGGGCCCTGACAGGGCAAACCGGGGAGCTGTTTTTT.

The genes are TRBV7-8 and TRBJ1-1; D remains ambiguous. Deletions cut 2 bases from V and 8 bases from J, with 9 bases between. This CDR3 is 12 amino acids long. CDR1 is SGHVS and CDR2 is FQNEAQ in the germline V gene. The CDR3 DNA reads as TGTGCCAGCAGCTTAAATAACTTCGAAGCTTTCTTT. Protein sequence: CASSLNNFEAFF.

The J gene is TRBJ2-1, the V gene TRBV7-3; TRBD2 is a possible D gene (6 bases). Germline V CDR1 and CDR2: SGHTA, FQGTGA. V lost 4 bases and J 8 bases, leaving 18 bases between the germline ends. The CDR3 loop spans 15 amino acids. The CDR3, as DNA: TGTGCCAGCAGCTCAGCGGGCGGGATAGGGGATGAGCAGTTCTTC. Its translation is CASSSAGGIGDEQFF.

The rearrangement joins TRBV29-1 to TRBJ1-2; perhaps TRBD1 as D (6 bases). The CDR3 runs to 13 residues. Germline assignment: CDR1 SQVTM and CDR2 ANQGSEA. Between the trimmed V and J ends, which lost 5 bases and 8 bases, there was a span of 18 bases. The CDR3 loop is CSVSAGTTTGYTF. The CDR3 DNA is TGCAGCGTTTCTGCCGGGACAACGACCGGCTACACCTTC.

The V and J genes are TRBV7-2 and TRBJ1-3, with unresolved D. V dropped 0 bases and J dropped 0 bases, with 12 bases sitting between them. This CDR3 is built from 17 residues. Germline V lookup: CDR1 SGHTA, CDR2 FQGNSA. This CDR3 reads CASSLALRARSGNTIYF. The CDR3 bases are TGTGCCAGCAGCTTAGCGCTAAGGGCCCGCTCTGGAAACACCATATATTTT. Full variable domain (missing parts from reference TRBV7-2 and TRBJ1-3): GAGVSQSPSNKVTEKGKDVELRCDPISGHTALYWYRQSLGQGLEFLIYFQGNSAPDKSGLPSDRFSAERTGGSVSTLTIQRTQQEDSAVYLCASSLALRARSGNTIYFGEGSWLTVV.

The V call is TRBV7-2, the J call TRBJ2-1; D is possibly TRBD1 (6 bases). The CDR3 is 14 residues long. V shed 5 bases and J shed 8 bases, with 16 bases lying between them. Germline V gene sequence: CDR1 SGHTA, CDR2 FQGNSA. CDR3: CASSASTGLDEQFF. The CDR3 DNA reads as TGTGCCAGCAGCGCTAGCACAGGGTTAGATGAGCAGTTCTTC. The full variable domain, rest sourced from reference TRBV7-2 and TRBJ2-1, is GAGVSQSPSNKVTEKGKDVELRCDPISGHTALYWYRQSLGQGLEFLIYFQGNSAPDKSGLPSDRFSAERTGGSVSTLTIQRTQQEDSAVYLCASSASTGLDEQFFGPGTRLTVL.

The chain uses TRBV7-2 and TRBJ2-5, with D unclear. CDR3 length: 13 residues. Trimming took off 6 bases at V and 5 bases at J, with 13 bases between the two ends. CDR1 is SGHTA and CDR2 is FQGNSA in the germline V gene. The CDR3 spells CASRGRVPETQYF. In DNA form, the CDR3 reads TGTGCCAGCAGGGGTAGGGTCCCGGAGACCCAGTACTTC.

The chain joins TRBV27 to TRBJ2-7; 7 bases match TRBD1. The CDR3 has 12 residues. Unmatched junction bases numbered 2, after V lost 5 bases and J lost 4 bases. Per germline, CDR1 MNHEY and CDR2 SMNVEV (reference sequence). CDR3 in DNA: TGTGCCAGCAGTCTGACAGGGTACGAGCAGTACTTC. It translates to CASSLTGYEQYF.

In this sample, this clone turned up once. V and J are TRBV19 and TRBJ2-1, with a possible D match to TRBD2 (5 bases). The CDR3 totals 17 residues. With 4 bases removed from V and 0 bases from J, the gap between germline ends came to 16 bases. Looked up from germline, CDR1 is LNHDA and CDR2 is SQIVND (reference sequence). The CDR3 nucleotides are TGTGCCAGTAGTAGAGGGAACGTCGCGAGCTCCTACAATGAGCAGTTCTTC. This sequence encodes CASSRGNVASSYNEQFF. The variable domain in full, completed from reference TRBV19 and TRBJ2-1, reads DGGITQSPKYLFRKEGQNVTLSCEQNLNHDAMYWYRQDPGQGLRLIYYSQIVNDFQKGDIAEGYSVSREKKESFPLTVTSAQKNPTAFYLCASSRGNVASSYNEQFFGPGTRLTVL.

J is TRBJ2-3 and V is TRBV9; 13 nucleotides match TRBD2. Germline CDR1 SGDLS, CDR2 YYNGEE. The CDR3 sequence is 16 residues long. The trim removed 4 bases at V and 8 bases at J, leaving 10 bases unmatched. The CDR3 region has the DNA TGTGCCAGCAGCTCTCGGACTAGCGGGAGTGCAGTTACGCAGTATTTT. Protein product: CASSSRTSGSAVTQYF.

V gene TRBV9 combines with J gene TRBJ1-1, with 7 bases matching TRBD1. Germline CDR1 and CDR2: SGDLS and YYNGEE. V shed 0 bases, J shed 6 bases, and the junction held 11 bases outside the gene matches. This CDR3 region has 16 residues. DNA for the CDR3: TGTGCCAGCAGCGTAGGAAACTCAGGGGGGAGCGCTGAAGCTTTCTTT. This sequence encodes CASSVGNSGGSAEAFF.

This chain uses TRBV7-3 with TRBJ2-6, with D unclear. With 5 bases removed from V and 0 bases from J, the gap between germline ends came to 11 bases. The CDR3 sequence is 16 residues long. CDR1 is SGHTA and CDR2 is FQGTGA in the germline V gene. The CDR3 protein is CASSLPGSSGANVLTF. The CDR3, as DNA: TGTGCCAGCAGCCTACCCGGGTCCTCTGGGGCCAACGTCCTGACTTTC.

The chain uses TRBV5-6 and TRBJ2-7; D unclear. The CDR3 has 15 residues. Per germline, CDR1 SGHDT and CDR2 YYEEEE. The V end was cut by 1 base, the J end by 0 bases, with 11 bases between. Written as DNA, the CDR3 is TGTGCCAGCAGCTTGTACGGAAGGAGCTCCTACGAGCAGTACTTC. Protein sequence: CASSLYGRSSYEQYF.

The chain couples TRBV5-6 to TRBJ2-5; 8 bases are a match to TRBD2. CDR1 is SGHDT and CDR2 is YYEEEE in the germline V gene. The CDR3 extends over 15 amino acids. The junction had 5 bases not matched to a gene; V was cut back by 2 bases and J by 2 bases. In DNA form, the CDR3 reads TGTGCCAGCAGCTTAGTAACTAGCGGACAAGAGACCCAGTACTTC. It specifies CASSLVTSGQETQYF.

The V and J genes are TRBV6-5 and TRBJ2-2; TRBD2 aligns across 7 bases. V lost 0 bases to trimming and J lost 7 bases; unmatched junction nucleotides: 2. CDR3 length: 14 residues. The germline V gene has CDR1 MNHEY and CDR2 SVGAGI. The CDR3 is CASSYSRDYGELFF. CDR3 DNA: TGTGCCAGCAGTTACTCCCGGGACTACGGGGAGCTGTTTTTT.

This sequence joins TRBV20-1 and TRBJ2-5; D unresolved. Per the germline V gene, CDR1 is DFQATT and CDR2 is SNEGSKA (reference sequence). This CDR3 region has 11 residues. The CDR3 is CSAWVKETQYF. CDR3 DNA: TGCAGCGCCTGGGTTAAGGAGACCCAGTACTTC.